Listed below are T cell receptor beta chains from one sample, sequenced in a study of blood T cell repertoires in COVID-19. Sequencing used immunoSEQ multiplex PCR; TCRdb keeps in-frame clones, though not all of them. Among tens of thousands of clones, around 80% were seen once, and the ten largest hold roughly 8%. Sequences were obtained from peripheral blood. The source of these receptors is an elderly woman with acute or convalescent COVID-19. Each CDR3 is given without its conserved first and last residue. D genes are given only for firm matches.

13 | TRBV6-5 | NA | ASRKPGGRGTEAF
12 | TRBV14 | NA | ASSQEGRNSPLH
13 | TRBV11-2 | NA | ASSPPGTTNSPLH
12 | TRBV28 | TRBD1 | ASRSQGADYGYT
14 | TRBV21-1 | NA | ASISIPGRDNQPQH
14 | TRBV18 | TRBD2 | ASSPRVAGGGNEQF
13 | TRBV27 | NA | ASIQTEVNNSPLH
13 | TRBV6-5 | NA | ASSATTAEFDTQY
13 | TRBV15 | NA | ATSREVVQLGGYT
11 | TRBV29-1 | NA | SVRLDSNQPQH
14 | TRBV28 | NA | ASMGVPGTPPYEQY
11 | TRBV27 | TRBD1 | ASRTGGRPEAF
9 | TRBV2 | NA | ASSVYTEAF
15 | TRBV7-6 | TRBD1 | ASSLTRDSSFSRGYT
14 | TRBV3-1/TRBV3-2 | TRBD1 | ASSPASIGGRREQY
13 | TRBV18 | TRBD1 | ASSPQGQGVETQY
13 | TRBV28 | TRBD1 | ASTPGTGGINEQF
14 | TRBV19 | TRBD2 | ASSATSGRSEYEQY
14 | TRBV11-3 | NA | ASSLGGQGTYNEQF
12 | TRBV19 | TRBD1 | ASSPTGVIQPQH
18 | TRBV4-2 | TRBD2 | ASSQDKRTSGRAWTDTQY
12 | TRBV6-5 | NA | ASRSTVTNTEAF
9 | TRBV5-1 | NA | ASSHGLEQF
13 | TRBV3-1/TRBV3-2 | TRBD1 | ASSQAQGVSYEQY
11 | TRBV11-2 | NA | ASSLSRGDTQY
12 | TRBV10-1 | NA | ASSENQGKNIQY
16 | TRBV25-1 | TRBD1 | ASSFKPAGTENPDTQY
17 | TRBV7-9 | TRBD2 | ASSRTSGRLRSGANVLT
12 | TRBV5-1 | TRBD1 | ASSPSGTGYEQY
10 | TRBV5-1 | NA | ASSFGGETQY
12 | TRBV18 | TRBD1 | ASQRDRGNTEAF
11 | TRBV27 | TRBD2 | ASRTSGVGEQF
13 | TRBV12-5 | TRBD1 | ASGRGQGAGNTIY
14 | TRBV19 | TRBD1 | ASSRDSMAANYGYT
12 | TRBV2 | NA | ASRGGGSSYEQY
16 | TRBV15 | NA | ATSLSPLLGATQETQY
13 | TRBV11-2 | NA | ASSLEPARGYEQY
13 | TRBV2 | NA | ASSVIGTLGETQY
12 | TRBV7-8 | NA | ASSLGEGLGEQY
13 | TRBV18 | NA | ASSPQQAGDEKLF
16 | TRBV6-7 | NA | ASSYSPRTRSNTGELF
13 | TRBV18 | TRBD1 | ASSPSGQGIGEQY
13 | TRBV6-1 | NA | ASSVASSNTGELF
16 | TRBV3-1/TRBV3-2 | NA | ASSQATYRTSNTGELF
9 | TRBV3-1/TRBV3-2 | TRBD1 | ASRQGAAQY
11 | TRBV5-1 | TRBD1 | ASSETGPRPQH
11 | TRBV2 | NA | ASVRVLNQPQH
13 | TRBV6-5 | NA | ASSYAAERGDTQY